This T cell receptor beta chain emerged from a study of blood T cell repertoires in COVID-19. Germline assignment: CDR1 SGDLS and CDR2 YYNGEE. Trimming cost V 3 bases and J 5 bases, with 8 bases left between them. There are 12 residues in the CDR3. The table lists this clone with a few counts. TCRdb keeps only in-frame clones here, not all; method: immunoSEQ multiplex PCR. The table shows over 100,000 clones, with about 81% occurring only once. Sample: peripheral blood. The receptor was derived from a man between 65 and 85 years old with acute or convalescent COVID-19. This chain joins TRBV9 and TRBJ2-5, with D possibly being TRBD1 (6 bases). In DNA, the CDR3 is TGTGCCAGCAGCGGTGGACAGGAGACCCAGTACTTC. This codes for CASSGGQETQYF.